Below, 9 T cell receptor beta chains from the same sample are listed, as sequenced in a study of shared T cell receptors in the human thymus. Some clones are missing from TCRdb's copy, which holds only in-frame ones; the method was immunoSEQ multiplex PCR. The sample holds almost 550,000 clones, around 82% seen once. These same records also appear under a second study, on human thymus T cells.

The specimen was thymocytes. Every receptor here comes from a boy in the first two years of life with a congenital heart defect.

This chain joins TRBV5-1 and TRBJ1-5; D remains unclear. This CDR3 comprises 15 residues. With 0 bases removed from V and 0 bases from J, the gap between germline ends came to 7 bases. Per the germline V gene, CDR1 is SGHRS and CDR2 is YFSETQ. This CDR3 reads CASSLEPYSNQPQHF. The CDR3 nucleotides are TGCGCCAGCAGCTTGGAGCCATATAGCAATCAGCCCCAGCATTTT. Full variable domain (missing parts from reference TRBV5-1 and TRBJ1-5): KAGVTQTPRYLIKTRGQQVTLSCSPISGHRSVSWYQQTPGQGLQFLFEYFSETQRNKGNFPGRFSGRQFSNSRSEMNVSTLELGDSALYLCASSLEPYSNQPQHFGDGTRLSIL.

This clone was observed once. The rearrangement uses TRBV6-1 and TRBJ2-3; D possibly corresponds to TRBD2 (6 bases). This CDR3 region has 15 residues. Between the trimmed V and J ends, which lost 2 bases and 4 bases, there was a span of 13 bases. Germline CDR1 and CDR2: MNHNS and SASEGT. The CDR3 region is CASSELGGIADTQYF. CDR3 coding DNA: TGTGCCAGCAGTGAATTGGGCGGGATAGCAGATACGCAGTATTTT.

V gene TRBV2 combines with J gene TRBJ1-1, with D tentatively TRBD1 (5 bases). Germline V gives CDR1 SNHLY, CDR2 FYNNEI. V lost 10 bases to trimming and J lost 1 base, with 19 bases between them. The CDR3 runs to 15 residues. In nucleotides, the CDR3 is TGTGCCACCCCCAAAGCAGACAGAGCGAACACTGAAGCTTTCTTT. This sequence encodes CATPKADRANTEAFF.

This rearrangement joins TRBV6-5 to TRBJ2-5; 8 bases agree with TRBD1. This CDR3 has 14 amino acids. V gave up 4 bases and J gave up 4 bases; unmatched junction bases: 5. Germline V CDR1 and CDR2: MNHEY, SVGAGI. The CDR3 nucleotides are TGTGCCAGCAGTTCTTGGACAGGGTTAGAGACCCAGTACTTC. It encodes CASSSWTGLETQYF.

The chain has TRBV6-5 and TRBJ2-7; 9 nucleotides agree with TRBD2. Germline trimming cut 0 bases from V and 4 bases from J; bases unmatched to any gene: 4. CDR1 and CDR2 (germline): MNHEY, SVGAGI. This CDR3 has 15 residues. The CDR3: CASSYSRLAGYEQYF. In DNA, the CDR3 is TGTGCCAGCAGTTACTCTAGGCTAGCGGGGTACGAGCAGTACTTC.

This clone was counted a few times. V is TRBV6-5 and J is TRBJ1-1; 8 bases match TRBD1. The CDR3 runs to 15 residues. J lost 0 bases, V lost 6 bases, and 6 bases had no gene match. Per the germline V gene, CDR1 is MNHEY and CDR2 is SVGAGI. The CDR3 DNA reads TGTGCCAGCAGCCCACCGGACAGGGTGAACACTGAAGCTTTCTTT. This gives the protein CASSPPDRVNTEAFF.

The CDR3 DNA is TGCGCCAGCAGCCAAGATGGGGGACAGGGTTACCACGAGCAGTACTTC. Amino acids: CASSQDGGQGYHEQYF. The chain uses TRBV4-1 and TRBJ2-7, with 9 bases lining up with TRBD1. The CDR3 runs to 16 residues. The J segment lost 5 bases and the V segment lost 0 bases, leaving 8 bases of the junction unmatched. Germline lookup yields CDR1 MGHRA and CDR2 YSYEKL.

The chain is built from TRBV14 and TRBJ2-3; 7 bases fit TRBD2. This CDR3 comprises 16 residues. After removal of 1 base from V and 6 bases from J, the junction contained 10 bases not matched to a gene. In germline, CDR1 is SGHDN, CDR2 FVKESK. The CDR3 DNA reads as TGTGCCAGCAGCCAAGTGCCCGGGCGGGAGCGGGATACGCAGTATTTT. Protein: CASSQVPGRERDTQYF.

In nucleotides, the CDR3 is TGTGCCAGCTCACCACCGGGGGGGACTAGCGGCGATGGCGCAGATACGCAGTATTTT. It codes for CASSPPGGTSGDGADTQYF. The V call is TRBV18, the J call TRBJ2-3; TRBD2 aligns across 11 bases. The CDR3 consists of 19 residues. The V gene end was trimmed by 0 bases and the J gene end by 4 bases; junction bases not matched to a gene: 12. Germline loops: CDR1 KGHSH, CDR2 LQKENI.